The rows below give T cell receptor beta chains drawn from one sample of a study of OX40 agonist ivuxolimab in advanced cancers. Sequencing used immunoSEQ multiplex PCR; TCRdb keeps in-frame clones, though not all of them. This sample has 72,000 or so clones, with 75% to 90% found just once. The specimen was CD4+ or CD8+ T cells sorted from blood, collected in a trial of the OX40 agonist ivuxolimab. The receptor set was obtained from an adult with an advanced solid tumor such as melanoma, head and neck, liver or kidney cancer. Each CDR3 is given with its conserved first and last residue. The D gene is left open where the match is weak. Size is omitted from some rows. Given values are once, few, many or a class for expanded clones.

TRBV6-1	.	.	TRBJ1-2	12	TGTGCCAGCAGTGAGTACAGGGACGGCTACACCTTC	CASSEYRDGYTF
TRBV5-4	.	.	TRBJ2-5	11	TGTGCCAGCAGCTTGAGCGAGACCCAGTACTTC	CASSLSETQYF
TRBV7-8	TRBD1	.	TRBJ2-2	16	TGTGCCAGCAGCCCGGGGACAGGTGCGAACACCGGGGAGCTGTTTTTT	CASSPGTGANTGELFF
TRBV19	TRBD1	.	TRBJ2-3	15	TGTGCCAGTAGTACCCGACAGGGGGCATCGGATACGCAGTATTTT	CASSTRQGASDTQYF
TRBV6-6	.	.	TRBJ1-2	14	TGTGCCAGCAACAAGGGTAGCCCAGGCTATGGCTACACCTTC	CASNKGSPGYGYTF
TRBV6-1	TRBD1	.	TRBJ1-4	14	TGTGCCAGCACAGGGGGGCGGACTAATGAAAAACTGTTTTTT	CASTGGRTNEKLFF
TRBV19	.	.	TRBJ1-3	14	TGTGCCACTTCCGGACCGTCATCTGGAAACACCATATATTTT	CATSGPSSGNTIYF
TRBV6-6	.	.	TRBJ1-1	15	TGTGCCAGCAAGAGGTCAGGGCGATCGAACACTGAAGCTTTCTTT	CASKRSGRSNTEAFF
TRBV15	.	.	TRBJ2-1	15	TGTGCCACCAGCAGAGAACCAGCGTCAGACAATGAGCAGTTCTTC	CATSREPASDNEQFF
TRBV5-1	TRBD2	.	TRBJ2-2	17	TGCGCCAGCGCACCCCGGGTAGCGGGGGGGCCCACCGGGGAGCTGTTTTTT	CASAPRVAGGPTGELFF
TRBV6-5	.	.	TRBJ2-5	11	TGTGCCAGCAGTGAGGGATTGACCCAGTACTTC	CASSEGLTQYF
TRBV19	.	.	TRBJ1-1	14	TGTGCCAGTAGCAACAGCTTCATGAACACTGAAGCTTTCTTT	CASSNSFMNTEAFF
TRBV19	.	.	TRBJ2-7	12	TGTGCCAGTAAGTCTGCTACCTACGAGCAGTACTTC	CASKSATYEQYF
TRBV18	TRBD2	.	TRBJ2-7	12	TGTGCCAGTACGGGGGGGGTATACGAGCAGTACTTC	CASTGGVYEQYF
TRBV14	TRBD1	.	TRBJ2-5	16	TGTGCCAGCAGCCAAATTTCGCAGGGGGCGGGGGAGACCCAGTACTTC	CASSQISQGAGETQYF
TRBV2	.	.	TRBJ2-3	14	TGTGCCAGCAGTCGGACAGAAATCACAGATACGCAGTATTTT	CASSRTEITDTQYF
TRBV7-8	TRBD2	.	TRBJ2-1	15	TGTGCCAGCAGCTTAGAAGCGGGAGGATACAATGAGCAGTTCTTC	CASSLEAGGYNEQFF
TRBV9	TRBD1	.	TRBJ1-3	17	TGTGCCAGCAGCATTGGGACAGGGGGCTCGGGGGGAAACACCATATATTTT	CASSIGTGGSGGNTIYF
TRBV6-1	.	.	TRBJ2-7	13	TGTGCCAGCAGTGAGGTGCCTGTTGCCGAGCAGTACTTC	CASSEVPVAEQYF
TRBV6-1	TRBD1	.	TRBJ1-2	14	TGTGCCAGCAGCCCCGGGACAGGAGCTTATGGCTACACCTTC	CASSPGTGAYGYTF
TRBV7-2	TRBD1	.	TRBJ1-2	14	TGTGCCAGCAGCTCGGGACAGGGGGCCTATGGCTACACCTTC	CASSSGQGAYGYTF
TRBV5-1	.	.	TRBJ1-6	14	TGCGCCAGCAGCTTGGAGGCAGATAATTCACCCCTCCACTTT	CASSLEADNSPLHF
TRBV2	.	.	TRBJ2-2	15	TGTGCCAGCAGTGAAACGGACTTCAACACCGGGGAGCTGTTTTTT	CASSETDFNTGELFF
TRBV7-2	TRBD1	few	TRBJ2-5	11	TGTGCCAGCAGTCCAGGGGGCAGGCAGTACTTC	CASSPGGRQYF
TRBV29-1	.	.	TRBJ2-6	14	TGCAGCGTTGAAGATTACCCTGGGGCCAACGTCCTGACTTTC	CSVEDYPGANVLTF
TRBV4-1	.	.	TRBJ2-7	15	TGCGCCAGCAGCCAAGATCTGACAGGCCGATACGAGCAGTACTTC	CASSQDLTGRYEQYF
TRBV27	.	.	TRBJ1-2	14	TGTGCCAGCAGTTTGTCGGGGCGAGGTCGTGGCTACACCTTC	CASSLSGRGRGYTF
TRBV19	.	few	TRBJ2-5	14	TGTGCCAGTAGTACGGGGACCCAACAAGAGACCCAGTACTTC	CASSTGTQQETQYF
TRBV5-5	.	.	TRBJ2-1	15	TGTGCCAGCAGCTTCGACAGAACGTTAAACAATGAGCAGTTCTTC	CASSFDRTLNNEQFF
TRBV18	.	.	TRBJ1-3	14	TGTGCCAGCTCCCCCGGGGGATCTGGAAACACCATATATTTT	CASSPGGSGNTIYF
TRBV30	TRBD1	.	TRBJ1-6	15	TGTGCCTGGAGTGTAGGGACAGGCCAATACTCACCCCTCCACTTT	CAWSVGTGQYSPLHF
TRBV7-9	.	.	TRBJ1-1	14	TGTGCCAGCAGCTTACTGGCTGAGAACACTGAAGCTTTCTTT	CASSLLAENTEAFF
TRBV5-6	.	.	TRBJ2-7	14	TGTGCCAGCAGCTTGGAGACACGATCCTACGAGCAGTACTTC	CASSLETRSYEQYF
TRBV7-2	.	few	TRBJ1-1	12	TGTGCCAGCAGCTTATCGGTTCGCGAAGCTTTCTTT	CASSLSVREAFF
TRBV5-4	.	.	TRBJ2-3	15	TGTGCCAGCAGTCGCAGGTGGACAGCCACAGATACGCAGTATTTT	CASSRRWTATDTQYF
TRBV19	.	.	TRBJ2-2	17	TGTGCCAGTAGGACCCCGGGACTAGTCAGGGGGGCCGGGGAGCTGTTTTTT	CASRTPGLVRGAGELFF
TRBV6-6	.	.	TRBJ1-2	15	TGTGCCAGCAGTTACAGTGGCCACCCGAACTATGGCTACACCTTC	CASSYSGHPNYGYTF
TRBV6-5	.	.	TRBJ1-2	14	TGTGCCAGCAGTTACCGCGGGACGGACGGGGGCTACACCTTC	CASSYRGTDGGYTF
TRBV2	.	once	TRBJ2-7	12	TGTGCCAGCAGTGAAGCGAGGGGTGAGCAGTACTTC	CASSEARGEQYF
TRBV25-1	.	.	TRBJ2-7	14	TGTGCCAGCAGTGGGGTCTACGGGTCCTACGAGCAGTACTTC	CASSGVYGSYEQYF
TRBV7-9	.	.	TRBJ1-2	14	TGTGCCAGCAGCCCCTCGCTTGGGGACTATGGCTACACCTTC	CASSPSLGDYGYTF
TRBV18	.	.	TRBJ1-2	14	TGTGCCAGCTCACCGGAGCGGACGGGGCATGGCTACACCTTC	CASSPERTGHGYTF
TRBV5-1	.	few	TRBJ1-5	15	TGCGCCAGCAGGCTGGGAGCAGGGAACAATCAGCCCCAGCATTTT	CASRLGAGNNQPQHF
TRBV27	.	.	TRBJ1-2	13	TGTGCCAGCAGGCTGACAATAAACTATGGCTACACCTTC	CASRLTINYGYTF
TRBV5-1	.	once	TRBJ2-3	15	TGCGCCAGCAGCCCGCAGGGTAGCGGCACAGATACGCAGTATTTT	CASSPQGSGTDTQYF
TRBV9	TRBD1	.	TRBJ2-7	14	TGTGCCAGCAGCGTAGATCAGGGGGCAGGAGAGCAGTACTTC	CASSVDQGAGEQYF
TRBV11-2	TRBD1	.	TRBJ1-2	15	TGTGCCAGCAGCCCCGAAGGTACAGGGGGCTATGGCTACACCTTC	CASSPEGTGGYGYTF
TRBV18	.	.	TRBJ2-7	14	TGTGCCAGCTCACCAGGGGACGGTCCCTACGAGCAGTACTTC	CASSPGDGPYEQYF
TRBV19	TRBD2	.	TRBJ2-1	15	TGTGCCAGTAGTATGTCTAGCGGGGGGGCTAATGAGCAGTTCTTC	CASSMSSGGANEQFF
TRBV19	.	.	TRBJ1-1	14	TGTGCCAGTAGCGATAATAAAATGAACACTGAAGCTTTCTTT	CASSDNKMNTEAFF
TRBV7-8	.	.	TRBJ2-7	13	TGTGCCAGCAGCCGTGTAGGCTCCTACGAGCAGTACTTC	CASSRVGSYEQYF
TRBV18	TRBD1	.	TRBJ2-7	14	TGTGCCAGCTCACCGGGACAGGTCCGCTACGAGCAGTACTTC	CASSPGQVRYEQYF
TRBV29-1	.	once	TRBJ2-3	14	TGCAGCGTTGGGCATAGGGGATTCACAGATACGCAGTATTTT	CSVGHRGFTDTQYF
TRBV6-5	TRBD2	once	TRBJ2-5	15	TGTGCCAGCAGACTAGCGGGGGGGCAGTGGGAGACCCAGTACTTC	CASRLAGGQWETQYF
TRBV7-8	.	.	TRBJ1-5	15	TGTGCCAGCAGCTTTGCCGGGACTAGCAATCAGCCCCAGCATTTT	CASSFAGTSNQPQHF
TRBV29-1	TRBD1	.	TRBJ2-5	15	TGCAGCGTGCTTCCGGGACAGGGGGCAAAAGAGACCCAGTACTTC	CSVLPGQGAKETQYF
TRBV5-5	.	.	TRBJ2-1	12	TGTGCCAGCAGCTTGAGGCTAAATGAGCAGTTCTTC	CASSLRLNEQFF
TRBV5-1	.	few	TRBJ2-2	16	TGCGCCAGCAGCTTGTATAGGGGGAACCCCGGCGGGGAGCTGTTTTTT	CASSLYRGNPGGELFF
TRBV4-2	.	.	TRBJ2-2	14	TGTGCCAGCGCAGCACTAGGAGACACCGGGGAGCTGTTTTTT	CASAALGDTGELFF